The clone carrying this T cell receptor (beta chain) turned up a few times. The PCR contained 60 Vbeta and 13 Jbeta primers. Repertoires were generated with immunoSEQ multiplex PCR, while TCRdb's copy carries only in-frame clones and drops some. The table has about 91,000 clones, about 68% seen once. This entry comes from a study of cytomegalovirus exposure and HLA in healthy donors. As for the study in general: Most donors, around 81% of several hundred genotyped, fell in the Caucasian-associated ancestry cluster.

The V end lost 6 bases, the J end lost 4 bases, and 18 bases lay between the germline ends. Germline-derived CDR1 and CDR2 are MNHNY and SVGAGI (reference sequence). The CDR3 extends over 15 amino acids. Sequenced input: PBMCs. This clonotype was obtained from a human donor in good health. The genes are TRBV6-6 and TRBJ1-2; tentatively, D is TRBD1 (5 bases). The DNA of the CDR3 is TGTGCCAGCAGATTATCAGGGATCAGCATCTATGGCTACACCTTC. It yields the protein CASRLSGISIYGYTF.